The 8 T cell receptor beta chains below all came from one sample that was sequenced in a study of shared clonotypes between healthy human individuals. Assay: immunoSEQ multiplex PCR; the TCRdb copy retains only in-frame clones and omits some. The sample records around 500,000 clones, approximately 78% being singletons. The specimen was PBMCs. The receptors originated from a woman aged 40 to 55 in good health. Some clones in this sample may be carry-over from other donors' samples.

The V and J genes are TRBV30 and TRBJ2-5; TRBD2 agrees at 11 bases. Germline V gene sequence: CDR1 GTSNPN, CDR2 SVGIG (reference sequence). V shed 3 bases, J shed 5 bases, and the junction held 2 bases outside the gene matches. CDR3 length equals 13 residues. The CDR3, as DNA: TGTGCCTGGAGGATAGCGGGAGGGGAGACCCAGTACTTC. This translates into CAWRIAGGETQYF.

This chain connects TRBV9 to TRBJ1-3; possibly TRBD1 for D (5 bases). V was pared by 1 base and J by 0 bases, with 8 bases between. The germline V gene has CDR1 SGDLS and CDR2 YYNGEE. The CDR3 has 15 amino acids. CDR3 in DNA: TGTGCCAGCAGCGTACAGGGAAGCTCTGGAAACACCATATATTTT. It specifies CASSVQGSSGNTIYF.

This clone was observed a single time. Here the CDR3 reads CASSWASGSAGELFF. The DNA for the CDR3 is TGTGCCAGTAGTTGGGCTAGCGGGAGCGCCGGGGAGCTGTTTTTT. V is TRBV19 and J is TRBJ2-2; the match to TRBD2 covers 10 bases. This CDR3 is 15 amino acids long. The germline CDR1 and CDR2 sequences are LNHDA and SQIVND (reference sequence). The V and J ends lost 5 bases and 6 bases, in that order; junction bases with no gene match: 6. Complete variable domain (other parts from reference TRBV19 and TRBJ2-2): DGGITQSPKYLFRKEGQNVTLSCEQNLNHDAMYWYRQDPGQGLRLIYYSQIVNDFQKGDIAEGYSVSREKKESFPLTVTSAQKNPTAFYLCASSWASGSAGELFFGEGSRLTVL.

The chain joins TRBV29-1 to TRBJ2-7, with 9 bases aligning to TRBD1. With 6 bases clipped from V and 4 bases from J, the junction kept 7 bases outside the gene matches. Germline V lookup: CDR1 SQVTM, CDR2 ANQGSEA. The CDR3 has 13 amino acids. The CDR3 here is CSVTGGNWYEQYF. As DNA, the CDR3 is TGCAGCGTCACAGGGGGCAATTGGTACGAGCAGTACTTC.

This clone was seen a single time. This chain joins TRBV10-1 and TRBJ2-1; D not resolved. The germline V gene encodes CDR1 WNHNN and CDR2 SYGVQD (reference sequence). CDR3 length: 13 amino acids. V was shortened by 4 bases and J by 5 bases, with 9 bases between the two germline ends. CDR3 protein: CASSGRTDNEQFF. CDR3 in DNA: TGCGCCAGCAGTGGGCGTACCGACAATGAGCAGTTCTTC.

The V and J genes are TRBV28 and TRBJ1-2, with D unresolved. CDR3 size: 15 residues. V lost 3 bases and J 8 bases, leaving 19 bases between the germline ends. The germline V gene has CDR1 MDHEN and CDR2 SYDVKM. The CDR3 is CASSFRGPRWGGYTF. Here the CDR3 DNA reads TGTGCCAGCAGTTTTCGAGGACCCCGGTGGGGAGGCTACACCTTC.

This sequence joins TRBV7-2 and TRBJ2-7; 11 bases match TRBD2. The V gene end was trimmed by 1 base and the J gene end by 5 bases; junction bases not matched to a gene: 7. CDR3 length: 16 amino acids. Germline CDR1 and CDR2: SGHTA and FQGNSA. The CDR3 coding sequence is TGTGCCAGCAGCTTAGTTAGCGGGAGGGCCGGACACGAGCAGTACTTC. Protein: CASSLVSGRAGHEQYF.

CDR3 sequence (DNA): TGTGCCATCGGCGGCAGGCTCTCCTACGAGCAGTACTTC. This sequence encodes CAIGGRLSYEQYF. The chain carries TRBV10-3 and TRBJ2-7; D call uncertain. Trimming took 8 bases from V and 0 from J, leaving 11 bases between them. This CDR3 is 13 amino acids long. CDR1 ENHRY and CDR2 SYGVKD come from the germline V gene.